These T cell receptor beta chains were read from a single sample in a study of regulatory T cells in long-lasting Graves disease. TCRdb fed the multiplex PCR reads into MiXCR, producing one record per CDR3 protein. The repertoire holds about 360,000 distinct CDR3 sequences, around 15% seen once, with around 21% in the top ten. This same sample was also taken into another study, of T cells in Graves' hyperthyroidism and ophthalmopathy.

The source was peripheral blood mononuclear cells (PBMCs), collected at new diagnosis, from a patient treated with antithyroid drugs. Receptor source: a woman aged 18 to 35 with Graves disease. Both conserved end residues are part of each CDR3. A D gene is named only where the DNA matches it firmly. Clone size is given for some rows only: seen once, a few or many times, or a class if the clone is expanded.

d_call	clone_size	v_call	j_call	cdr3_nt	cdr3_aa
TRBD1	many	TRBV3-1	TRBJ1-5	TGTGCCAGCAGCCAAGTCGGAGGGACAGGGGGCAATCAGCCCCAGCATTTT	CASSQVGGTGGNQPQHF
-	-	TRBV7-9	TRBJ1-3	TGTGCCAGCAGCTTCGGGCCTGGAAACACCATATATTTT	CASSFGPGNTIYF
TRBD1	few	TRBV19	TRBJ1-1	TGTGCCAGCAAACAGGGGATGAACACTGAAGCTTTCTTT	CASKQGMNTEAFF
-	-	TRBV6-2/TRBV6-3	TRBJ1-2	TGTGCCAGCAGGCGTCCGGGTAGGGTATATGGCTACACCTTC	CASRRPGRVYGYTF
TRBD1	many	TRBV7-9	TRBJ2-7	TGTGCCAGCAGCCACCGGGACAGGGTCTACGAGCAGTACTTC	CASSHRDRVYEQYF
TRBD1	few	TRBV7-9	TRBJ2-1	TGTGCCAGCAGCAATTTAGGGGGCGTAAACAATGAGCAGTTCTTC	CASSNLGGVNNEQFF
-	many	TRBV6-2/TRBV6-3	TRBJ2-5	TGTGCCAGCAGTATGACAGATGGACAAAAAGAGACCCAGTACTTC	CASSMTDGQKETQYF
-	few	TRBV19	TRBJ1-5	TGTGCCAGTAGTGACCCGGGACGAGGGGGTCAGCCCCAGCATTTT	CASSDPGRGGQPQHF
-	-	TRBV7-9	TRBJ1-3	TGTGCCAGCAGCTACAAGACAGGAGAATCCGTCTCTGGAAACACCATATATTTT	CASSYKTGESVSGNTIYF
TRBD1	many	TRBV2	TRBJ1-4	TGTGCCAGCGGACTGGGACAGACTAATGAAAAACTGTTTTTT	CASGLGQTNEKLFF
-	many	TRBV9	TRBJ2-3	TGTGCCAGCAGCGTTAGCGGAGTCTCCACAGATACGCAGTATTTT	CASSVSGVSTDTQYF
TRBD1	many	TRBV3-1	TRBJ1-4	TGTGCCAGCAGCCAAGACTTAGGGACAGGGAGTGAAAAACTGTTTTTT	CASSQDLGTGSEKLFF
TRBD2	-	TRBV6-2/TRBV6-3	TRBJ2-5	TGTGCCAGCAGTTACGCAGCGGGACGGAGGAGGGGCCAAGAGACCCAGTACTTC	CASSYAAGRRRGQETQYF
TRBD1	many	TRBV20-1	TRBJ2-1	TGCAGTGCTAGACCCAATCCGGGACAGGGGTCAATGGATGAGCAGTTCTTC	CSARPNPGQGSMDEQFF
-	-	TRBV20-1	TRBJ1-1	TGCAGTGCCTCCATGAACACTGAAGCTTTCTTT	CSASMNTEAFF
TRBD2	many	TRBV30	TRBJ2-1	TGTGCCTGGACGAATAGCGGGATCATCGACAATGAGCAGTTCTTC	CAWTNSGIIDNEQFF
-	few	TRBV30	TRBJ1-5	TGTGCCTGGAGTGGTTCGGGGGATAGCAATCAGCCCCAGCATTTT	CAWSGSGDSNQPQHF
-	-	TRBV6-2/TRBV6-3	TRBJ1-2	TGTGCCAGCAGTGAAGGGGGGGCGGGATATGGCTACACCTTC	CASSEGGAGYGYTF
TRBD2	-	TRBV12-3/TRBV12-4	TRBJ2-5	TGTGCCAGCAGATCAAGCGGGGGGGCCCAAGAGACCCAGTACTTC	CASRSSGGAQETQYF
-	few	TRBV20-1	TRBJ1-3	TGCAGTGCCACGACAACTGGAAACACCATATATTTT	CSATTTGNTIYF
-	-	TRBV7-9	TRBJ1-5	TGTGCCAGCAGCTCCTACAGGGTAGGTCAGCCCCAGCATTTT	CASSSYRVGQPQHF
-	many	TRBV2	TRBJ2-1	TGTGCCAGCATTGGGGGAGCGGGTACCTACAATGAGCAGTTCTTC	CASIGGAGTYNEQFF
-	few	TRBV19	TRBJ2-6	TGTGCCAGTAGTAAGGGCTCGGGAAGCCCTGGGGCCAACGTCCTGACTTTC	CASSKGSGSPGANVLTF
TRBD1	few	TRBV28	TRBJ1-3	TGTGCCAGCAGTCCGACAGGGTCTGGAAACACCATATATTTT	CASSPTGSGNTIYF
-	few	TRBV24-1	TRBJ1-2	TGTGCCACCAGTGCTCGTGGGCGAAACTATGGCTACACCTTC	CATSARGRNYGYTF
-	many	TRBV12-3/TRBV12-4	TRBJ1-2	TGTGCCAGCAGTTGGGACGGGATGGGTGGCTACACCTTC	CASSWDGMGGYTF
-	many	TRBV7-9	TRBJ2-1	TGTGCCAGCAGCTTCGACGTGGGAGGCAATGAGCAGTTCTTC	CASSFDVGGNEQFF
TRBD1	many	TRBV6-2/TRBV6-3	TRBJ1-5	TGTGCCAGCACAATCCAGGGGGTTGGCAATCAGCCCCAGCATTTT	CASTIQGVGNQPQHF
TRBD2	few	TRBV7-9	TRBJ2-1	TGTGCCAGCACCCCGGGGGGGTTCAGGGAGCAGTTCTTC	CASTPGGFREQFF
-	few	TRBV5-1	TRBJ2-3	TGCGCCAGCAGCTTGGGACAGGCGGCAGATACGCAGTATTTT	CASSLGQAADTQYF
TRBD2	-	TRBV11-3	TRBJ2-7	TGTGCCAGCAGCCGGACTAGCGGGGGCGAGCAGTACTTC	CASSRTSGGEQYF
TRBD1	-	TRBV11-3	TRBJ2-7	TGTGCCAGCAGCCTAGGGACAGGTCAATCCTACGAGCAGTACTTC	CASSLGTGQSYEQYF
-	-	TRBV11-2	TRBJ2-1	TGTGCCAGCAGCTTTAATCCCGGCAATGAGCAGTTCTTC	CASSFNPGNEQFF
TRBD2	many	TRBV20-1	TRBJ2-3	TGCAGTGCTGCCGCGGGGGGGAGCACAGATACGCAGTATTTT	CSAAAGGSTDTQYF
TRBD1	many	TRBV2	TRBJ1-2	TGTGCCAGCAGTGAAGCGCTTCGGGACAGGTCGGGCGGCTACACCTTC	CASSEALRDRSGGYTF
-	few	TRBV20-1	TRBJ2-7	TGCAGTGCTCCTAGTGCCGGGCAGGGGAGCATCGAGCAGTACTTC	CSAPSAGQGSIEQYF
TRBD2	-	TRBV4-1	TRBJ2-5	TGCGCCAGCAGCATAGGGACTAGCGTTGAGACCCAGTACTTC	CASSIGTSVETQYF
-	few	TRBV20-1	TRBJ1-2	TGCAGTGCTTCAGACCGGGGTGGCTACACCTTC	CSASDRGGYTF
-	many	TRBV29-1	TRBJ2-1	TGCAGCGTTGAAGCCAGGGGAGGGTTTGGCCAGTTCTTC	CSVEARGGFGQFF
-	-	TRBV10-3	TRBJ1-1	TGTGCCATCGGACGTTCCACTGAAGCTTTCTTT	CAIGRSTEAFF
TRBD2	many	TRBV28	TRBJ2-3	TGTGCCAGCAGTCCTCTCCTGGGACTAGCGGGAACCCTTGGCACAGATACGCAGTATTTT	CASSPLLGLAGTLGTDTQYF
TRBD2	few	TRBV10-3	TRBJ2-5	TGTGCCATCAGTGATATGGCGGGGGGGGAGACCCAGTACTTC	CAISDMAGGETQYF
-	many	TRBV10-1	TRBJ2-3	TGCGCCAGCAGCCTGGGACTCGGCGATACGCAGTATTTT	CASSLGLGDTQYF
TRBD1	many	TRBV18	TRBJ2-5	TGTGCCAGCTCACCTATACCTCAGACAGGGCAAGAGACCCAGTACTTC	CASSPIPQTGQETQYF
TRBD1	many	TRBV7-3	TRBJ2-1	TGTGCCAGCAGCTTTGACAGGGCCCCCTACAATGAGCAGTTCTTC	CASSFDRAPYNEQFF
-	many	TRBV11-2	TRBJ2-3	TGCGCCAGCAGCCTACGTGGGGCTAGCACAGATACGCAGTATTTT	CASSLRGASTDTQYF
-	many	TRBV11-2	TRBJ2-7	TGTGCCAGCAGCTCCGGGTTCCGCTCCTACGAGCAGTACTTC	CASSSGFRSYEQYF
-	few	TRBV7-9	TRBJ1-1	TGTGCCAGCAGGAGGGACCTGACCTTGATGAACACTGAAGCTTTCTTT	CASRRDLTLMNTEAFF
-	many	TRBV18	TRBJ1-5	TGTGCCAGCAACTTGGGGGGGATTGGCCAGCCCCAGCATTTT	CASNLGGIGQPQHF
-	many	TRBV29-1	TRBJ2-1	TGCAGCGTCGGGGTAGCCGGTAATGAGCAGTTCTTC	CSVGVAGNEQFF
-	many	TRBV4-1	TRBJ2-7	TGCGCCAGCAGCCATCCAGGGACTTCCTACGAGCAGTACTTC	CASSHPGTSYEQYF
-	many	TRBV6-5	TRBJ2-3	TGTGCCAGCAGTTACCGGCAGCCTAGCACAGATACGCAGTATTTT	CASSYRQPSTDTQYF
TRBD2	few	TRBV5-1	TRBJ2-1	TGCGCCAGCAGCTTGGCACTAGCGGGAAGGCGCTACAATGAGCAGTTCTTC	CASSLALAGRRYNEQFF